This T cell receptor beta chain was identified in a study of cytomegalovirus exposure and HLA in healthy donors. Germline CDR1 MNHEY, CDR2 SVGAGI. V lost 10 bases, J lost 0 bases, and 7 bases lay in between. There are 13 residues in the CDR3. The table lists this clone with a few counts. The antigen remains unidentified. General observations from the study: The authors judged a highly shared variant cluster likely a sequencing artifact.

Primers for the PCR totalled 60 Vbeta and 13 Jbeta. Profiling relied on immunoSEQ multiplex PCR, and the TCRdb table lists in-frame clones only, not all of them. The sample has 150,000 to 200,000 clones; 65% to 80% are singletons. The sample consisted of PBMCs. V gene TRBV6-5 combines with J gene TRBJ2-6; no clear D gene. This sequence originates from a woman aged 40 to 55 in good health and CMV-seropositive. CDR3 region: CAIHVSGANVLTF. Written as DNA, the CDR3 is TGTGCCATTCATGTCTCTGGGGCCAACGTCCTGACTTTC.